The source of this T cell receptor beta chain is a study of glioma-infiltrating T cells. Study-level results: Above-expected tissue-blood divergence occurred in all gliomas, most in low-grade ones. Only very few CDR3 sequences appeared in both tissue and blood.

Regarding this clonotype: The antigen is not known.

This CDR3 spans 18 amino acids. The ends lost 4 bases at V and 4 bases at J; junction bases unmatched: 14. Germline values: CDR1 SGHRS, CDR2 YFSETQ. TCR alpha and beta CDR3 regions were amplified from RNA using iRepertoire nested multiplex PCR. One-step reverse transcription and amplification started from around 100-400 ng of tissue mRNA or PBMC total RNA. TCRdb recomputed calls from the multiplex PCR reads with MiXCR, one row per CDR3 protein. The sample carries around 130,000 distinct CDR3 sequences, approximately 26% recorded once. This chain connects TRBV5-1 to TRBJ2-3; 11 bases are a match to TRBD2. The receptor comes from a human donor with low-grade glioma or glioblastoma, undergoing nonglioma brain surgery, or in good health (not recorded which). The sample consisted of glioma tissue, nonneoplastic brain tissue, or PBMCs (not recorded which). The CDR3 nucleotides are TGCGCCAGCAGCCTCAAAACCCCTAGCGGGGGGATGCCAGATACGCAGTATTTT. It translates to CASSLKTPSGGMPDTQYF.